The next 20 T cell receptor beta chains were all read from a single sample in a study of blood T cell repertoires in COVID-19. The protocol was immunoSEQ multiplex PCR, while the TCRdb copy is restricted to in-frame clones and leaves out a portion. The repertoire holds about 250,000 clones, with around 90% as singletons. The material sequenced was peripheral blood. The source is a man younger than 35 with active or convalescent COVID-19.

The V call is TRBV13, the J call TRBJ2-7; 10 bases are a match to TRBD2. Germline CDR1 reads PRHDT; CDR2 reads FYEKMQ (reference sequence). V dropped 5 bases and J dropped 7; count of bases not matched to a gene: 14. The CDR3 sequence is 16 residues long. In DNA form, the CDR3 reads TGTGCCAGCAGCACAGTCGGGACTAGCGCGTTTAGGGAGCAGTACTTC. Its protein is CASSTVGTSAFREQYF.

The genes are TRBV2 and TRBJ2-1; TRBD1 is a possible D gene (5 bases). CDR1 is SNHLY and CDR2 is FYNNEI in the germline V gene. The CDR3 totals 12 residues. Deletions cut 5 bases from V and 14 bases from J, with 16 bases between. CDR3: CASSRGQASEFF. DNA for the CDR3: TGTGCCAGCAGTAGGGGTCAAGCGTCGGAGTTCTTC.

This sequence joins TRBV19 and TRBJ1-1, with D maybe TRBD1 (5 bases). V lost 4 bases and J 1 base, leaving 13 bases between the germline ends. CDR1 and CDR2 from the germline V gene are LNHDA and SQIVND (reference sequence). The CDR3 is made up of 15 amino acids. The CDR3 loop is CASSKDTLWNTEAFF. The CDR3 region has the DNA TGTGCCAGTAGTAAGGACACCCTATGGAACACTGAAGCTTTCTTT.

The chain has TRBV6-2 or TRBV6-3 and TRBJ1-2, with TRBD1 matching 7 bases. Germline V gene sequence: CDR1 MNHEY, CDR2 SVGEGT. The CDR3 is 15 amino acids. Trimming took 4 bases from V and 6 from J; bases not matched to a gene: 11. The CDR3 loop reads CASSSPPTGKDGYTF. DNA of the CDR3: TGTGCCAGCAGTTCCCCCCCGACAGGGAAGGATGGCTACACCTTC.

This clone appeared a single time. J is TRBJ2-1 and V is TRBV19; TRBD2 aligns across 11 bases. The CDR3 runs 14 residues. With 7 bases clipped from V and 5 bases from J, the junction kept 4 bases outside the gene matches. Germline V gives CDR1 LNHDA, CDR2 SQIVND (reference sequence). CDR3 sequence: CASTRLAGNNEQFF. DNA for the CDR3: TGTGCCAGTACCCGACTAGCGGGGAACAATGAGCAGTTCTTC.

The chain links TRBV3-1 (or the pseudogene TRBV3-2) to TRBJ1-6, with D perhaps matching TRBD1 (5 bases). V dropped 4 bases and J dropped 0 bases, with 10 bases sitting between them. The CDR3 is 16 residues long. The germline V gene has CDR1 LGHDT and CDR2 YNNKEL (reference sequence). The CDR3 is CASSPTAISYNSPLHF. DNA for the CDR3: TGTGCCAGCAGCCCGACAGCAATCTCCTATAATTCACCCCTCCACTTT.

The chain recombines TRBV5-1 with TRBJ1-4, with a possible D match to TRBD1 (6 bases). Looked up from germline, CDR1 is SGHRS and CDR2 is YFSETQ. This CDR3 comprises 13 residues. V lost 4 bases and J lost 4, with 8 bases in between. The CDR3 sequence: CASSKGDNEKLFF. DNA for the CDR3: TGCGCCAGCAGCAAGGGGGATAATGAAAAACTGTTTTTT.

This chain connects TRBV5-1 to TRBJ2-5; no clear D gene. Germline lookup yields CDR1 SGHRS and CDR2 YFSETQ. This CDR3 is 11 amino acids long. V dropped 2 bases and J dropped 5 bases, with 4 bases sitting between them. The CDR3 spells CASSFRETQYF. In DNA, the CDR3 is TGCGCCAGCAGCTTCCGGGAGACCCAGTACTTC.

This rearrangement joins TRBV5-6 to TRBJ1-6; weak D call: TRBD1 (6 bases). V was cut by 0 bases and J by 6 bases, with 10 bases left in between. The CDR3 length is 15 residues. The V gene's germline CDR1 is SGHDT and CDR2 YYEEEE. CDR3 in amino acids: CASSLDREGNSPLHF. The CDR3 DNA reads TGTGCCAGCAGCTTGGACAGGGAAGGTAATTCACCCCTCCACTTT.

The chain carries TRBV2 and TRBJ2-5, with D unresolved. There are 14 residues in the CDR3. The V gene lost 7 bases and the J gene lost 1 base, with 13 bases spanning the gap. CDR1 SNHLY and CDR2 FYNNEI come from the germline V gene. The CDR3 here is CASNSRLPQETQYF. The DNA of the CDR3 is TGTGCCAGCAATTCTAGACTCCCCCAAGAGACCCAGTACTTC.

The gene calls are TRBV2 and TRBJ2-1; 7 bases align to TRBD2. The CDR3 covers 15 residues. Germline assignment: CDR1 SNHLY and CDR2 FYNNEI. Trimming removed 4 bases from V and 9 bases from J; junction bases left unmatched: 12. CDR3 DNA sequence: TGTGCCAGCAGTGTAGGTAGGGAGGGCGAGGGTGAGCAGTTCTTC. Its translation: CASSVGREGEGEQFF.

The chain combines TRBV2 with TRBJ2-7; D might be TRBD2 (5 bases). The CDR3 runs 14 residues. Germline V lookup: CDR1 SNHLY, CDR2 FYNNEI. V was pared by 7 bases and J by 0 bases, with 13 bases between. The CDR3 here is CASTKSGSSYEQYF. The CDR3 DNA reads as TGTGCCAGCACCAAGAGCGGCAGCTCCTACGAGCAGTACTTC.

The chain links TRBV24-1 to TRBJ1-2; no reliable D call. V lost 3 bases to trimming and J lost 7 bases, with 17 bases between them. In germline, CDR1 is KGHDR, CDR2 SFDVKD. The length of the CDR3 is 15 residues. DNA for the CDR3: TGTGCCACCAGTGATCCGGGCCAGCGGTTCTTTGGCTACACCTTC. This translates into CATSDPGQRFFGYTF.

This rearrangement joins TRBV28 to TRBJ1-5, with D perhaps TRBD1 (6 bases). Between the trimmed V and J ends, which lost 6 bases and 7 bases, there was a span of 25 bases. Germline CDR1 reads MDHEN; CDR2 reads SYDVKM. The CDR3 extends over 17 amino acids. CDR3 bases: TGTGCCAGCAGACCAGGGGCTACAGGGAAACGGGGCCAGCCCCAGCATTTT. Protein sequence: CASRPGATGKRGQPQHF.

This clone was observed once. The chain joins TRBV5-1 to TRBJ2-3, with D perhaps matching TRBD1 (5 bases). CDR3 length: 16 residues. With 3 bases removed from V and 2 bases from J, the gap between germline ends came to 16 bases. The germline gives CDR1 SGHRS, CDR2 YFSETQ. DNA of the CDR3: TGCGCCAGCAGCTCCAACTCCAGGGAACTCACAGATACGCAGTATTTT. Translation: CASSSNSRELTDTQYF.

This clone was detected once. The chain employs TRBV9 and TRBJ2-2, with 8 positions matching TRBD2. The CDR3 runs to 18 residues. V dropped 2 bases and J dropped 5; count of bases not matched to a gene: 14. Germline V gives CDR1 SGDLS, CDR2 YYNGEE. CDR3 in amino acids: CASSVPVGTRENTGELFF. DNA of the CDR3: TGTGCCAGCAGCGTCCCCGTAGGGACTAGAGAAAATACCGGGGAGCTGTTTTTT.

With respect to this clone: Other DNA sequences of this sample code for an identical CDR3. The J gene is TRBJ1-1, the V gene TRBV18; D is possibly TRBD1 (5 bases). The germline V gene has CDR1 KGHSH and CDR2 LQKENI. V was trimmed by 1 base and J by 5 bases, leaving 11 bases between them. The CDR3 has 14 residues. CDR3 residues: CASSPLDRGTEAFF. In DNA form, the CDR3 reads TGTGCCAGCTCACCACTTGACCGGGGGACTGAAGCTTTCTTT.

The chain links TRBV7-6 to TRBJ2-2, with 7 bases matching TRBD1. This CDR3 has 17 amino acids. The trim removed 2 bases at V and 5 bases at J, leaving 11 bases unmatched. CDR1 is SGHVS and CDR2 is FNYEAQ in the germline V gene. The CDR3 sequence: CASSLIDRGQKTGELFF. The CDR3 DNA reads TGTGCCAGCAGCTTAATTGATCGGGGACAGAAGACCGGGGAGCTGTTTTTT.

V is TRBV19 and J is TRBJ1-2; tentatively, D is TRBD1 (5 bases). The CDR3 length is 12 residues. The germline gives CDR1 LNHDA, CDR2 SQIVND (reference sequence). Deletions cut 10 bases from V and 1 base from J, with 10 bases between. The CDR3 DNA sequence: TGTGCCACTGTACAGGATAACTATGGCTACACCTTC. This translates into CATVQDNYGYTF.

The genes are TRBV19 and TRBJ2-6, with TRBD1 matching over 8 bases. CDR1 is LNHDA and CDR2 is SQIVND in the germline V gene (reference sequence). The V and J ends lost 4 bases and 1 base, in that order; junction bases with no gene match: 6. The CDR3 runs 17 residues. The CDR3 loop reads CASSTGTGASGANVLTF. The CDR3 DNA sequence: TGTGCCAGTAGTACCGGGACAGGAGCTTCTGGGGCCAACGTCCTGACTTTC. The full variable domain, rest sourced from reference TRBV19 and TRBJ2-6, is DGGITQSPKYLFRKEGQNVTLSCEQNLNHDAMYWYRQDPGQGLRLIYYSQIVNDFQKGDIAEGYSVSREKKESFPLTVTSAQKNPTAFYLCASSTGTGASGANVLTFGAGSRLTVL.